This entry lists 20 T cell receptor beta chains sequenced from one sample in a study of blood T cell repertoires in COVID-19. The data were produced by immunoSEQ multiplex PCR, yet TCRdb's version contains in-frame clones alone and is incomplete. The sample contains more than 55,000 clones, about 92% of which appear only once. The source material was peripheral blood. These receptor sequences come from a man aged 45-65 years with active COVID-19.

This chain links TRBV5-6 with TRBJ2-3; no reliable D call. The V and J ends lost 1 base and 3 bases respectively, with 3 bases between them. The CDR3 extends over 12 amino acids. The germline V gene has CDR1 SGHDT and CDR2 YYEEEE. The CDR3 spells CASSLQTDTQYF. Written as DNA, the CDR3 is TGTGCCAGCAGCTTGCAAACAGATACGCAGTATTTT.

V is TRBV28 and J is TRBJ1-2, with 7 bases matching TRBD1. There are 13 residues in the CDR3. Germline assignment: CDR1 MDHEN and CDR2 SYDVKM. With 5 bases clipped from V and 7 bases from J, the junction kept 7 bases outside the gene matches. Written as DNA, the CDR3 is TGTGCCAGCAGTCAAGACAGGGTGCGTGGCTACACCTTC. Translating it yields CASSQDRVRGYTF.

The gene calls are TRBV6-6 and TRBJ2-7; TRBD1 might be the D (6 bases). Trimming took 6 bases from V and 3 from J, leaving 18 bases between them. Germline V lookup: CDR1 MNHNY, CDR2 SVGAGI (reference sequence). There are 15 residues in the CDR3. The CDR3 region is CASRVGRGANYEQYF. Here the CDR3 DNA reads TGTGCCAGCAGGGTGGGCAGGGGCGCAAACTACGAGCAGTACTTC.

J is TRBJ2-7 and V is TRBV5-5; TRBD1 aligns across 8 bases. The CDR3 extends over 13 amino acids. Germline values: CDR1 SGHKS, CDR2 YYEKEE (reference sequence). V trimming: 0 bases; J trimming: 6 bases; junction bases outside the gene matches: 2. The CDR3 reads CASSLGQGPEQYF. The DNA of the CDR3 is TGTGCCAGCAGCTTGGGACAGGGGCCCGAGCAGTACTTC.

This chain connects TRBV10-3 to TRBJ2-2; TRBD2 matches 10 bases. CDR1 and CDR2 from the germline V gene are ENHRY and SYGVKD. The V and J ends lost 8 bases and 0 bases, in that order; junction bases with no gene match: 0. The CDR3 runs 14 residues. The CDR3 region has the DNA TGTGCCATCGGGACTAGCGCGAACACCGGGGAGCTGTTTTTT. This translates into CAIGTSANTGELFF.

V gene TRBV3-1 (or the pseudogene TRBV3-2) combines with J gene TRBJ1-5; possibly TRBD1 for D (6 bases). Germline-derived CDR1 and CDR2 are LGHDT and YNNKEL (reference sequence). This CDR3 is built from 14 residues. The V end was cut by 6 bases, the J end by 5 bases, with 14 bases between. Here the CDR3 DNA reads TGTGCCAGCAGTCTCAGGGGTGGCGATCAGCCCCAGCATTTT. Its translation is CASSLRGGDQPQHF.

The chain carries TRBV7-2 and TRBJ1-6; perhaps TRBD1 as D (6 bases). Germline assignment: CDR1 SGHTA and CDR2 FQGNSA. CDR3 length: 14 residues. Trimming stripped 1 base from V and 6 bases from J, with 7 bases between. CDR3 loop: CASSLGTVNSPLHF. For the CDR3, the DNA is TGTGCCAGCAGCTTAGGGACAGTTAATTCACCCCTCCACTTT.

This chain's CDR3 is CASSEAPTSTVSNQPQHF. CDR3 DNA: TGTGCCAGCAGTGAAGCACCTACCTCTACAGTTAGCAATCAGCCCCAGCATTTT. The chain has TRBV6-1 and TRBJ1-5; D remains unclear. The V end was cut by 0 bases, the J end by 0 bases, with 15 bases between. From germline, CDR1 is MNHNS and CDR2 SASEGT. The CDR3 is made up of 18 amino acids.

For the CDR3, the DNA is TGCGCCAGCAGTGAGGGGGGGGCCTACAATGAGCAGTTCTTC. Protein: CASSEGGAYNEQFF. V is TRBV10-1 and J is TRBJ2-1; the match to TRBD2 covers 7 bases. The CDR3 consists of 14 residues. With 2 bases clipped from V and 2 bases from J, the junction kept 0 bases outside the gene matches. The germline V gene encodes CDR1 WNHNN and CDR2 SYGVQD (reference sequence).

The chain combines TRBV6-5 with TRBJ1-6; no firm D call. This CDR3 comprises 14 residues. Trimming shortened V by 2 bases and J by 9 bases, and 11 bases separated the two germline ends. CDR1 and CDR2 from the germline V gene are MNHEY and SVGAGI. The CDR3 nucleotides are TGTGCCAGCAGTTACAACGGGTTGAGTTCACCCCTCCACTTT. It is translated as CASSYNGLSSPLHF.

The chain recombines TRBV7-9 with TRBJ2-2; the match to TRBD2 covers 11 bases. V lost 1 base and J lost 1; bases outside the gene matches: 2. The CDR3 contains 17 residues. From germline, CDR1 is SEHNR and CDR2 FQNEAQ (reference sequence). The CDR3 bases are TGTGCCAGCAGCTTAGAAGGACTAGCGGGGAACACCGGGGAGCTGTTTTTT. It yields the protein CASSLEGLAGNTGELFF.

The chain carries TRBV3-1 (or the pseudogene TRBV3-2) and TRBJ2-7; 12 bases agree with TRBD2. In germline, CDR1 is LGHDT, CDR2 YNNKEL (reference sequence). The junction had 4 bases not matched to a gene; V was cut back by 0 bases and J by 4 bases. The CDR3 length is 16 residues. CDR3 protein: CASSQDPLAGGYEQYF. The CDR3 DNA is TGTGCCAGCAGCCAAGATCCCCTAGCGGGAGGGTACGAGCAGTACTTC.

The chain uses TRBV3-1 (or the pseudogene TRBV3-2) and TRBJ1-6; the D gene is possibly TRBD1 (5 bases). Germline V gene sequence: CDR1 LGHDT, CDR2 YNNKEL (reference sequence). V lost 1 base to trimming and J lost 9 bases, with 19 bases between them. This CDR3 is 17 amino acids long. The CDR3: CASSQGADKGRGSPLHF. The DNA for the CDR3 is TGTGCCAGCAGCCAAGGGGCGGACAAGGGGAGGGGTTCACCCCTCCACTTT.

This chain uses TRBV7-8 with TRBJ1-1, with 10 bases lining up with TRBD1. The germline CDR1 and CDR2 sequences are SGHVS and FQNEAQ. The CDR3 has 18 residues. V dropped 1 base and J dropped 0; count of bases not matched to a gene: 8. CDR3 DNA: TGTGCCAGCAGCTTAGTTTGGGGGGGACAGGGGATGAACACTGAAGCTTTCTTT. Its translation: CASSLVWGGQGMNTEAFF.

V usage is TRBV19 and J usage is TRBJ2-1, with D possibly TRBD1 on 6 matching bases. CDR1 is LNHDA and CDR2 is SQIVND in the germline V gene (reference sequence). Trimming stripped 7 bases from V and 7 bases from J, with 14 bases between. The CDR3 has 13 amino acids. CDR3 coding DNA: TGTGCCAGTATGAGTACAGGGACGAATGAGCAGTTCTTC. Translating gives CASMSTGTNEQFF.

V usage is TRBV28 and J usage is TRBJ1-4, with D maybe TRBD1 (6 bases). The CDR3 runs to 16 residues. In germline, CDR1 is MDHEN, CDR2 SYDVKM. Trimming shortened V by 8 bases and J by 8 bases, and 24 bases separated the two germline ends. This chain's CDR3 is CASQGPRRFRIEKLFF. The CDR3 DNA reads TGTGCCAGCCAGGGGCCCCGGAGGTTTAGAATCGAAAAACTGTTTTTT.

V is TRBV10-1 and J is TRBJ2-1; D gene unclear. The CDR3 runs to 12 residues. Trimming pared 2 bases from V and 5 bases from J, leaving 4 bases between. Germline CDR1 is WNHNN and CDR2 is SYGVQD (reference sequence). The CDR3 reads CASSEHDNEQFF. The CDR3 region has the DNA TGCGCCAGCAGTGAGCATGACAATGAGCAGTTCTTC.

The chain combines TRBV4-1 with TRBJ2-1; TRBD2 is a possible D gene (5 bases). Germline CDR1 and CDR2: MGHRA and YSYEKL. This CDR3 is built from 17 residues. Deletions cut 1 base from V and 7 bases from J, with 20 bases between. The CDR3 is CASSQVLTGIKSNEQFF. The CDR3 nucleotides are TGCGCCAGCAGCCAAGTCTTGACGGGGATCAAGTCAAATGAGCAGTTCTTC.

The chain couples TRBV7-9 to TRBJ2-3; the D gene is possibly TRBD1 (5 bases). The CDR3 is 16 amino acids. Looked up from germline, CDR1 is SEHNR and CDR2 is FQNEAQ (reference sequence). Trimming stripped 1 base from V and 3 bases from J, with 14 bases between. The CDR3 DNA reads TGTGCCAGCAGCTTAGGTTTGACAGCAAGAACAGATACGCAGTATTTT. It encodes CASSLGLTARTDTQYF. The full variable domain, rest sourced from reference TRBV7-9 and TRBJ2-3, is DTGVSQNPRHKITKRGQNVTFRCDPISEHNRLYWYRQTLGQGPEFLTYFQNEAQLEKSRLLSDRFSAERPKGSFSTLEIQRTEQGDSAMYLCASSLGLTARTDTQYFGPGTRLTVL.

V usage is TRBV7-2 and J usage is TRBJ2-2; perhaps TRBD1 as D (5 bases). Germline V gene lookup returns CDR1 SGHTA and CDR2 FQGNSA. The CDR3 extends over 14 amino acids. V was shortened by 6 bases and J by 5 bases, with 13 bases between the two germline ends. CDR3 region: CASRTSGPTGELFF. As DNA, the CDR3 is TGTGCCAGCAGGACCTCAGGGCCTACCGGGGAGCTGTTTTTT.